This T cell receptor beta chain was sequenced during a study of CD8 T cells in Susac syndrome. RNA, at about 0.5 to 1 ug, was reverse transcribed with random hexamers. TCRdb reanalysed the immunoSEQ multiplex PCR reads using MiXCR and keeps one entry per CDR3 protein. The sample lists 150,000 to 160,000 distinct CDR3 sequences; 85% to 95% were seen once. CDR1 is LNHNV and CDR2 is YYDKDF in the germline V gene (reference sequence). Trimming took 1 base from V and 7 from J, leaving 17 bases between them. The CDR3 is made up of 15 amino acids. Sequencing input: CD4+ T cells from PBMCs. V is TRBV15 and J is TRBJ2-7, with D possibly TRBD1 on 5 matching bases. The clonotype was recovered from a human donor with Susac syndrome. CDR3 in DNA: TGTGCCACCAGCAGAGTAGGGGTTAGTTTTGGGGAGCAGTACTTC. Its protein product is CATSRVGVSFGEQYF.